This T cell receptor beta chain was retrieved from a study of breast tumors, draining lymph nodes, adjacent tissues. General study results and limits: Data only fit, rather than demonstrated, lymph node origin of most tumor T cells. The data were judged consistent with most tumor T cells coming from lymph node and expanding in tumor. Tumor and nontumor repertoires were significantly more similar in luminal-like than in basal-like breast cancer. Tumors had less TCR diversity than lymph nodes, more than nontumor tissue.

For this clonotype: The antigen is unknown.

Deletions cut 6 bases from V and 7 bases from J, with 16 bases between. The CDR3 covers 14 residues. Germline CDR1 is MNHEY and CDR2 is SVGEGT. Breast cancer patients provided tissue from their axillary draining lymph nodes. MiXCR was run by TCRdb on the multiplex PCR reads, yielding one entry per CDR3 protein. The table has fewer than 250,000 distinct CDR3 sequences, 32% seen once. This TCR was sampled from a female donor with breast cancer. Some clones in this sample may be carry-over from other donors' samples. Sequencing used axillary lymph node tissue. J is TRBJ1-5 and V is TRBV6-2 or TRBV6-3; D not certain. CDR3 in DNA: TGTGCCAGCAGAATGGGTCAGGCAGGCCAGCCCCAGCATTTT. This encodes CASRMGQAGQPQHF.